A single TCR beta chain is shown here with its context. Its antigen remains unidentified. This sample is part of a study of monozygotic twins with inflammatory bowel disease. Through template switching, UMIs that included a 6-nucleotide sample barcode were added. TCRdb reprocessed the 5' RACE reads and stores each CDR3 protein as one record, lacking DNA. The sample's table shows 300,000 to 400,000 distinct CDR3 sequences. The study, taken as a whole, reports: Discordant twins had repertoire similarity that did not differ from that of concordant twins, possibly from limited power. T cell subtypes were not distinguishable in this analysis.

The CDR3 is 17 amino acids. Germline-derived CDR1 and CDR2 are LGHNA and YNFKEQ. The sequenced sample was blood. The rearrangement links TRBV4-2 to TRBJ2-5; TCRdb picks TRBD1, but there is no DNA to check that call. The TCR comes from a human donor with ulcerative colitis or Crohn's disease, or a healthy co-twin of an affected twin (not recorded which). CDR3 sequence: CASSQDWPGQGAETQYF.